This TCR beta chain comes out of a study of shared clonotypes between healthy human individuals. Study outcomes and limitations: Memory subsets generally showed lower estimated richness than naive subsets.

Repertoires were generated with immunoSEQ multiplex PCR, while TCRdb's copy carries only in-frame clones and drops some. The data show about 1.4 million clones, with roughly 96% seen just once and 1.2% held by the top ten. Of note for this clone: The antigen is undetermined.

This CDR3 contains 15 residues. Trimming took off 2 bases at V and 1 base at J, with 11 bases between the two ends. CDR1 and CDR2 from the germline V gene are MGHDK and SYGVNS. The receptor comes from a man aged 30-40 years in good health. This chain uses TRBV25-1 with TRBJ2-5; D not resolved. Sequenced input: naive CD4+ T cells sorted from blood. Subset given: CD45RA+ positively selected. CDR3 nucleotide sequence: TGTGCCAGCAGTGAAGAGGCACGAAGCCAAGAGACCCAGTACTTC. It translates to CASSEEARSQETQYF.